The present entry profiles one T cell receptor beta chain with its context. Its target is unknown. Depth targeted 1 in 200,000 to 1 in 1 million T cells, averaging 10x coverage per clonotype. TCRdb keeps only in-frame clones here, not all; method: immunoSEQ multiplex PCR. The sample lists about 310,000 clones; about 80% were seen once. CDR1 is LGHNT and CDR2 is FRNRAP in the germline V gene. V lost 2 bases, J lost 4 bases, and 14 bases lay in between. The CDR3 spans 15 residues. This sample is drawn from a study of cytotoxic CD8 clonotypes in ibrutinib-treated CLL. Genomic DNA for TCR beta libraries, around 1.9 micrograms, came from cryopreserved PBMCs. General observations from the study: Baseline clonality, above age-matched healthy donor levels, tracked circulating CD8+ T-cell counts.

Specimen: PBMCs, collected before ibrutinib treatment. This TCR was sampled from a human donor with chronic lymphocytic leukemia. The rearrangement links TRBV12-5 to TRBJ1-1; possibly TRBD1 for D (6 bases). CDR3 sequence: CASGLTTGRTTEAFF. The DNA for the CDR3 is TGTGCTAGTGGTTTGACCACAGGGAGGACCACTGAAGCTTTCTTT.